The source of this TCR beta chain is a study of blood T cell repertoires in COVID-19. Whole-study context: Some COVID-19 samples were acute and others convalescent; all came from the United States, Italy and Spain. The cDNA or gDNA used as material had been derived from T cells, B-cell-depleted T cells, or PBMCs.

This CDR3 comprises 17 residues. J gave up 2 bases and V 0 bases, and 8 bases lay outside the gene matches. Germline V lookup: CDR1 SGHAT, CDR2 FQNNGV. In the original workflow: Counts of nucleated cells, estimated from reference gene primer amplification, were obtained. Repertoires were generated with immunoSEQ multiplex PCR, while TCRdb's copy carries only in-frame clones and drops some. V and J calls and clone size are given by that table; D and trimming were obtained from the DNA. Of about 110,000 clones detected, over 60% appear once; the ten largest clones hold about a sixth. The receptor was isolated from a woman of 80 years or more with active or convalescent COVID-19. The sample comprised peripheral blood. This chain connects TRBV11-2 to TRBJ2-3; TRBD2 matches at 7 bases. In nucleotides, the CDR3 is TGTGCCAGCAGCTTAGATGTGTACGGGAGGAACACAGATACGCAGTATTTT. Amino acid sequence: CASSLDVYGRNTDTQYF.